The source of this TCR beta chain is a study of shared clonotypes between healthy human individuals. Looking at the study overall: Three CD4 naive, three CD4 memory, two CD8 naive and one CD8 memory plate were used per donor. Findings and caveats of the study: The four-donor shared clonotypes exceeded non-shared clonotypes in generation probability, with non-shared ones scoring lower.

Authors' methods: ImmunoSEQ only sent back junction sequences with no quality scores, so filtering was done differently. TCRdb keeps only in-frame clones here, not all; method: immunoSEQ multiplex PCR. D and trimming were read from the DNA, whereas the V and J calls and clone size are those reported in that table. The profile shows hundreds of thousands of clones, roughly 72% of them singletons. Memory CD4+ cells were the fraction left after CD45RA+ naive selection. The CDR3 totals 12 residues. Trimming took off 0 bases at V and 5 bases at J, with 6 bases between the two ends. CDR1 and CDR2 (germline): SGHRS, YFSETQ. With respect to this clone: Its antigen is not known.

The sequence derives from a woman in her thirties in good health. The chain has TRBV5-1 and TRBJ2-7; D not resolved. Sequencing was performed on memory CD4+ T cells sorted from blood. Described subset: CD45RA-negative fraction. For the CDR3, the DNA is TGCGCCAGCAGCTTGGGTGGGGACGAGCAGTACTTC. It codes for CASSLGGDEQYF.